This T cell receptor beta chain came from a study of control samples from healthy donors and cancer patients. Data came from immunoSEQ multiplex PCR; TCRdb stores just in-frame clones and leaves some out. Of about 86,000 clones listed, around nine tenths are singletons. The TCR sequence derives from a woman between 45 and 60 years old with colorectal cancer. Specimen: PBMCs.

For the CDR3, the DNA is TGTGCCAGCAGTTTATCAGGGTATAGTGGCTACACCTTC. It codes for CASSLSGYSGYTF. V gene TRBV27 combines with J gene TRBJ1-2, with unresolved D. There are 13 residues in the CDR3. Trimming pared 0 bases from V and 7 bases from J, leaving 9 bases between. Germline V gene sequence: CDR1 MNHEY, CDR2 SMNVEV (reference sequence).